A single sample is the source of the 31 T cell receptor beta chains below, sequenced in a study of T cells after yellow fever vaccination. TCRdb used MiXCR to reprocess the 5' RACE reads, holding one entry per CDR3 protein. The table records under 550,000 distinct CDR3 sequences, just over 20% of them present only once. The input for sequencing was PBMCs, taken approximately 20 days after the first yellow fever vaccination. These receptors were taken from a man aged 18 to 35 who received the YFV17D yellow fever vaccine.

This clonotype was counted many times. The CDR3 bases are TGTGCCAGCAGCTCTCAACGGTATTCACCCCTCCACTTT. It specifies CASSSQRYSPLHF. The rearrangement links TRBV3-1 to TRBJ1-6; D uncertain. Trimming took off 5 bases at V and 8 bases at J, with 10 bases between the two ends. The CDR3 is 13 residues long. Germline-derived CDR1 and CDR2 are LGHDT and YNNKEL (reference sequence).

The V call is TRBV7-9, the J call TRBJ2-6; the D is unclear. V was clipped by 3 bases and J by 1 base, with 7 bases between them. The CDR3 is made up of 15 amino acids. From germline, CDR1 is SEHNR and CDR2 FQNEAQ (reference sequence). The CDR3 protein is CASSFWRSGANVLTF. The CDR3 DNA reads as TGTGCCAGCAGCTTCTGGCGGTCTGGGGCCAACGTCCTGACTTTC.

J is TRBJ1-2 and V is TRBV7-9; D is possibly TRBD1 (5 bases). Germline CDR1 is SEHNR and CDR2 is FQNEAQ (reference sequence). This CDR3 comprises 13 residues. V shed 1 base and J shed 8 bases, with 11 bases lying between them. For the CDR3, the DNA is TGTGCCAGCAGCTTAGTGAGCAGGGAAGGCTACACCTTC. Amino acid sequence: CASSLVSREGYTF.

This clonotype was seen only a few times. This chain connects TRBV6-5 to TRBJ2-5; TRBD1 or TRBD2 may be the D gene (5 bases each). The CDR3 has 14 residues. V lost 2 bases and J lost 2, with 9 bases in between. Per germline, CDR1 MNHEY and CDR2 SVGAGI. CDR3 sequence: CASSYPGAQETQYF. In DNA, the CDR3 is TGTGCCAGCAGTTACCCCGGGGCACAAGAGACCCAGTACTTC.

For this clonotype: One end of the junction does not line up with germline, which may come from a read error. The rearrangement uses TRBV5-1 and TRBJ1-1; TRBD1 matches 7 bases. The germline V gene encodes CDR1 SGHRS and CDR2 YFSETQ. The length of the CDR3 is 15 residues. This chain's CDR3 is CVSSWATGMGTEAFF. In DNA form, the CDR3 reads TGCGTCAGCAGCTGGGCGACAGGGATGGGCACTGAAGCTTTCTTT.

V gene TRBV30 combines with J gene TRBJ1-2; D not certain. This CDR3 comprises 12 residues. Germline CDR1 reads GTSNPN; CDR2 reads SVGIG (reference sequence). Trimming removed 1 base at V and 8 bases at J, with 11 bases between. This CDR3 reads CAWSAWAGGYTF. CDR3 in DNA: TGTGCCTGGAGTGCCTGGGCGGGAGGCTACACCTTC.

The rearrangement uses TRBV7-2 and TRBJ2-3; the match to TRBD2 covers 8 bases. V was pared by 11 bases and J by 2 bases, with 6 bases of the junction left unmatched. The CDR3 extends over 13 amino acids. Germline-derived CDR1 and CDR2 are SGHTA and FQGNSA. The CDR3 region is CAAGGRVTDTQYF. The CDR3 bases are TGTGCCGCGGGGGGCCGTGTCACAGATACGCAGTATTTT.

A few counts support this clonotype. The chain employs TRBV10-3 and TRBJ2-7, with D perhaps matching TRBD2 (6 bases). CDR3 size: 12 residues. Trimming removed 4 bases from V and 4 bases from J, with 8 bases in between. The V gene's germline CDR1 is ENHRY and CDR2 SYGVKD. CDR3 sequence: CAISVEGYEQYF. The CDR3 DNA follows: TGTGCCATCAGTGTGGAGGGATACGAGCAGTACTTC.

V is TRBV12-3 or TRBV12-4 and J is TRBJ1-2; no firm D call. This CDR3 contains 12 residues. Trimming removed 6 bases from V and 7 bases from J, with 12 bases in between. CDR3 region: CASSLEGAGYTF. For the CDR3, the DNA is TGTGCCAGCAGCCTCGAGGGAGCTGGCTACACCTTC.

This clonotype was recorded a few times. The chain has TRBV28 and TRBJ2-1; D unclear. V lost 9 bases to trimming and J lost 0 bases, with 12 bases between them. The CDR3 runs 14 residues. Germline lookup yields CDR1 MDHEN and CDR2 SYDVKM. For the CDR3, the DNA is TGTGCCAGTCGGACGTCGAGCTCCTACAATGAGCAGTTCTTC. This gives the protein CASRTSSSYNEQFF.

V usage is TRBV27 and J usage is TRBJ1-2; D gene ambiguous. The CDR3 is 14 residues long. Trimming pared 3 bases from V and 3 bases from J, leaving 11 bases between. The V gene's germline CDR1 is MNHEY and CDR2 SMNVEV (reference sequence). The CDR3 loop is CASSLAAGDYGYTF. CDR3 DNA: TGTGCCAGCAGTTTGGCAGCTGGGGACTATGGCTACACCTTC.

This clonotype was counted a few times. J is TRBJ1-3 and V is TRBV2, with a weak D call TRBD1 (6 bases). V dropped 7 bases and J dropped 0 bases, with 22 bases sitting between them. CDR3 length equals 18 residues. Looked up from germline, CDR1 is SNHLY and CDR2 is FYNNEI. CDR3 nucleotide sequence: TGTGCCAGCACCCCGGAGGCGTACGGGGACATCTCTGGAAACACCATATATTTT. It translates to CASTPEAYGDISGNTIYF.

On this clonotype: At one end the junction does not follow the germline gene, possibly because of a read error. This chain joins TRBV3-1 and TRBJ2-3; no clear D gene. The CDR3 consists of 11 residues. Germline V CDR1 and CDR2: LGHDT, YNNKEL (reference sequence). In nucleotides, the CDR3 is TGTGCCAGCAGCCAAGAGGCAGTCGCATACTTT. Its translation: CASSQEAVAYF.

This clonotype came up a few times. The chain carries TRBV19 and TRBJ1-1; D is unclear. This CDR3 region has 12 residues. Trimming stripped 6 bases from V and 2 bases from J, with 7 bases between. The germline V gene has CDR1 LNHDA and CDR2 SQIVND (reference sequence). CDR3 sequence (DNA): TGTGCCAGTAGGAAAGGCAACACTGAAGCTTTCTTT. Protein product: CASRKGNTEAFF.

The chain has TRBV10-3 and TRBJ1-2; weak D call: TRBD1 (6 bases). Trimming stripped 8 bases from V and 0 bases from J, with 13 bases between. Germline V gene data show CDR1 as ENHRY and CDR2 as SYGVKD. This CDR3 region has 14 residues. CDR3 protein: CAIDSGAPNYGYTF. In nucleotides, the CDR3 is TGTGCCATCGATTCGGGGGCCCCTAACTATGGCTACACCTTC.

V usage is TRBV6-1 and J usage is TRBJ2-2; 8 positions agree with TRBD1. V was clipped by 4 bases and J by 7 bases; unmatched bases: 5. Germline CDR1 reads MNHNS; CDR2 reads SASEGT. The CDR3 runs to 14 residues. DNA of the CDR3: TGTGCCAGCAGTGTCGACAGGGGTCACGGGGAGCTGTTTTTT. Protein product: CASSVDRGHGELFF.

The chain joins TRBV7-9 to TRBJ1-1; D unclear. Trimming pared 6 bases from V and 3 bases from J, leaving 8 bases between. This CDR3 spans 12 amino acids. The V gene's germline CDR1 is SEHNR and CDR2 FQNEAQ (reference sequence). The DNA of the CDR3 is TGTGCCAGCAGAAGCTCGGACACTGAAGCTTTCTTT. Residues: CASRSSDTEAFF.

This chain joins TRBV7-9 and TRBJ2-7; D uncertain. The CDR3 loop spans 11 amino acids. Germline lookup yields CDR1 SEHNR and CDR2 FQNEAQ (reference sequence). Trimming cost V 3 bases and J 2 bases, with 2 bases left between them. CDR3 nucleotides: TGTGCCAGCAGCTTTACCTACGAGCAGTACTTC. It codes for CASSFTYEQYF.

This clonotype was picked up a small number of times. This chain connects TRBV7-3 to TRBJ1-1; D possibly corresponds to TRBD1 (5 bases). This CDR3 is 14 amino acids long. Germline assignment: CDR1 SGHTA and CDR2 FQGTGA. Trimming cost V 5 bases and J 3 bases, with 13 bases left between them. CDR3 in DNA: TGTGCCAGCAGCAGGACACACACGGACACTGAAGCTTTCTTT. Its translation is CASSRTHTDTEAFF.

The chain has TRBV20-1 and TRBJ2-5, with 7 bases fitting TRBD1. The length of the CDR3 is 14 residues. Germline values: CDR1 DFQATT, CDR2 SNEGSKA (reference sequence). After removal of 1 base from V and 2 bases from J, the junction contained 4 bases not matched to a gene. CDR3 residues: CSARAGTVQETQYF. CDR3 nucleotides: TGCAGTGCTAGAGCAGGGACAGTTCAAGAGACCCAGTACTTC.

This clonotype occurred a few times. The CDR3 region has the DNA TGTGCCAGCATTGGAGCGGGCACTGAAGCTTTCTTT. It translates to CASIGAGTEAFF. This chain joins TRBV6-1 and TRBJ1-1; D gene ambiguous. The CDR3 totals 12 residues. V lost 7 bases, J lost 4 bases, and 10 bases lay in between. Germline lookup yields CDR1 MNHNS and CDR2 SASEGT.

The CDR3 nucleotides are TGTGCCAGCAGGATAACTTTTAGCTCCTACGAGCAGTACGTC. Translating gives CASRITFSSYEQYV. The V call is TRBV27, the J call TRBJ2-7; D gene unclear. V was shortened by 6 bases and J by 0 bases, with 12 bases between the two germline ends. Germline-derived CDR1 and CDR2 are MNHEY and SMNVEV (reference sequence). This CDR3 region has 14 residues.

This chain joins TRBV2 and TRBJ2-1, with D perhaps matching TRBD1 (5 bases). There are 14 residues in the CDR3. V lost 9 bases and J 4 bases, leaving 16 bases between the germline ends. Germline lookup yields CDR1 SNHLY and CDR2 FYNNEI. CDR3 loop: CASPPRQSYNEQFF. For the CDR3, the DNA is TGTGCCAGTCCCCCGCGACAGAGTTACAATGAGCAGTTCTTC. The full variable domain, its missing parts supplied by reference TRBV2 and TRBJ2-1, is EPEVTQTPSHQVTQMGQEVILRCVPISNHLYFYWYRQILGQKVEFLVSFYNNEISEKSEIFDDQFSVERPDGSNFTLKIRSTKLEDSAMYFCASPPRQSYNEQFFGPGTRLTVL.

This clonotype was seen repeatedly, ten times or more. V gene TRBV15 combines with J gene TRBJ2-5; weak D call: TRBD1 (6 bases). Germline V CDR1 and CDR2: LNHNV, YYDKDF (reference sequence). CDR3 size: 14 residues. V was trimmed by 0 bases and J by 3 bases, leaving 8 bases between them. The CDR3 nucleotides are TGTGCCACCAGCAGAGAGGACAGAAAAGAGACCCAGTACTTC. Translation gives CATSREDRKETQYF.

The sample holds a few counts of this clonotype. This chain uses TRBV18 with TRBJ2-5; D is uncertain. With 0 bases removed from V and 4 bases from J, the gap between germline ends came to 9 bases. The germline V gene has CDR1 KGHSH and CDR2 LQKENI. The CDR3 is 14 amino acids. The CDR3 region is CASSPPGLTETQYF. CDR3 in DNA: TGTGCCAGCTCACCACCGGGGTTGACAGAGACCCAGTACTTC.

The chain recombines TRBV29-1 with TRBJ1-5; D is uncertain. The CDR3 covers 13 residues. Germline values: CDR1 SQVTM, CDR2 ANQGSEA. Trimming took off 7 bases at V and 2 bases at J, with 12 bases between the two ends. As DNA, the CDR3 is TGCAGCGCCCGCACCCAGGGCAATCAGCCCCAGCATTTT. Translated, it gives CSARTQGNQPQHF.

The rearrangement uses TRBV11-2 and TRBJ2-1; 9 bases match TRBD2. Germline V gene sequence: CDR1 SGHAT, CDR2 FQNNGV. After removal of 5 bases from V and 9 bases from J, the junction contained 14 bases not matched to a gene. The CDR3 runs 16 residues. The DNA for the CDR3 is TGTGCCAGCAGCCCCGCGGTAGTAGCGGGGGTCGGTGAGCAGTTCTTC. Its translation: CASSPAVVAGVGEQFF. The full variable domain, rest sourced from reference TRBV11-2 and TRBJ2-1, is EAGVAQSPRYKIIEKRQSVAFWCNPISGHATLYWYQQILGQGPKLLIQFQNNGVVDDSQLPKDRFSAERLKGVDSTLKIQPAKLEDSAVYLCASSPAVVAGVGEQFFGPGTRLTVL.

The genes are TRBV21-1 and TRBJ1-3. TRBV21-1 is annotated as a pseudogene. The CDR3 spans 17 residues. Written as DNA, the CDR3 is TGTGCCAGCAGCAAAAAGGACGCTGAGCGAATCGGAAACACCATATATTTT. Its protein product is CASSKKDAERIGNTIYF.

The rearrangement uses TRBV7-8 and TRBJ1-5, with TRBD1 identical over 8 bases. V trimming: 1 base; J trimming: 6 bases; junction bases outside the gene matches: 5. The CDR3 covers 15 residues. Germline V CDR1 and CDR2: SGHVS, FQNEAQ. The chain's CDR3 is CASSLGQGAAQPQHF. For the CDR3, the DNA is TGTGCCAGCAGCTTAGGGCAGGGGGCGGCTCAGCCCCAGCATTTT.

The V and J genes are TRBV4-1 and TRBJ1-4; D not certain. Germline-derived CDR1 and CDR2 are MGHRA and YSYEKL. The CDR3 runs to 18 residues. The V and J ends lost 2 bases and 0 bases respectively, with 16 bases between them. Here the CDR3 DNA reads TGCGCCAGCAGCCAAATCCGCTCCAAGGGCACAACTAATGAAAAACTGTTTTTT. This encodes CASSQIRSKGTTNEKLFF.

This clonotype showed up just a few times. This chain links TRBV18 with TRBJ2-5, with D unresolved. From germline, CDR1 is KGHSH and CDR2 LQKENI. The CDR3 is made up of 16 amino acids. The V end was cut by 0 bases, the J end by 2 bases, with 13 bases between. The CDR3 protein is CASSPPNRVGQETQYF. CDR3 coding DNA: TGTGCCAGCTCACCACCGAATAGGGTCGGTCAAGAGACCCAGTACTTC.